This T cell receptor beta chain came from a study of sequential checkpoint blockade in melanoma. Sequencing used immunoSEQ multiplex PCR; TCRdb keeps in-frame clones, though not all of them. The sample contains 18,000 or so clones, roughly 74% of which appear only once. As to treatment: randomized to nivolumab then ipilimumab (arm A) or the reverse (arm B). This CDR3 is built from 12 residues. The germline V gene encodes CDR1 SGHAT and CDR2 FQNNGV. Trimming pared 5 bases from V and 8 bases from J, leaving 10 bases between. The J gene is TRBJ2-1, the V gene TRBV11-2, with D unresolved. The receptor was isolated from a human donor with melanoma. Sample: CD8+ T cells sorted from blood (inferred from file names), taken from a patient given nivolumab and ipilimumab in sequence. The CDR3 loop reads CASSRWSHEQFF. The CDR3 nucleotides are TGTGCCAGCAGCCGGTGGAGCCATGAGCAGTTCTTC.